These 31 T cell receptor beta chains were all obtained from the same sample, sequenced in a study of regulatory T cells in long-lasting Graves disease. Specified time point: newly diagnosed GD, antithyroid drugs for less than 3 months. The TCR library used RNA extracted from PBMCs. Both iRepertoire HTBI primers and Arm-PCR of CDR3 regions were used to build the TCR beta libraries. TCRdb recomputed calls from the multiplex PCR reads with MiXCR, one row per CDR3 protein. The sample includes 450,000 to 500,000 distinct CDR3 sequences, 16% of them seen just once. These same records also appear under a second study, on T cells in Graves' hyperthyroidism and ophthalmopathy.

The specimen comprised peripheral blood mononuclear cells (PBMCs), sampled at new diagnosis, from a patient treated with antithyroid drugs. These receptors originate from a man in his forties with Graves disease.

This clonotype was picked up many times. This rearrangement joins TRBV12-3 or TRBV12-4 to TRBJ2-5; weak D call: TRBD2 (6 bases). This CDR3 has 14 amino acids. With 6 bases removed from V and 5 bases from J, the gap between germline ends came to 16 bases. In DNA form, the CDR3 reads TGTGCCAGCAGCCGTCGGGGAGGTCCGGAGACCCAGTACTTC. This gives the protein CASSRRGGPETQYF.

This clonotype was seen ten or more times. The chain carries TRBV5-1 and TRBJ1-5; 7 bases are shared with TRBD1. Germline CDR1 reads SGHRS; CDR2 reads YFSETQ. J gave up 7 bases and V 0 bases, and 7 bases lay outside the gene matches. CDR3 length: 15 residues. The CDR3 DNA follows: TGCGCCAGCAGCTTGGGCGACAGGGTGGAACAGCCCCAGCATTTT. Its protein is CASSLGDRVEQPQHF.

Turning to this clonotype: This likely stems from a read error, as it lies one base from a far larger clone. CDR3 nucleotide sequence: TGTGCCAGCAGCTTGGGGACGGTTGAGCAGTCCTTC. Amino acid sequence: CASSLGTVEQSF. V is TRBV7-8 and J is TRBJ2-1; either TRBD1 or TRBD2 may supply D (5 bases each). The CDR3 consists of 12 residues. Germline V CDR1 and CDR2: SGHVS, FQNEAQ. Filled out from reference TRBV7-8 and TRBJ2-1, the complete variable domain reads GAGVSQSPRYKVAKRGQDVALRCDPISGHVSLFWYQQALGQGPEFLTYFQNEAQLDKSGLPSDRFFAERPEGSVSTLKIQRTQQEDSAVYLCASSLGTVEQSFGPGTRLTVL.

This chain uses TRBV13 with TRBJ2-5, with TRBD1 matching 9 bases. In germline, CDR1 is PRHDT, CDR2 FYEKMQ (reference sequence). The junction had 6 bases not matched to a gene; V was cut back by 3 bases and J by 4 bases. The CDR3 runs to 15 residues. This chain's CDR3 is CASSFWDRERETQYF. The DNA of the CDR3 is TGTGCCAGCAGCTTCTGGGACAGGGAGAGAGAGACCCAGTACTTC.

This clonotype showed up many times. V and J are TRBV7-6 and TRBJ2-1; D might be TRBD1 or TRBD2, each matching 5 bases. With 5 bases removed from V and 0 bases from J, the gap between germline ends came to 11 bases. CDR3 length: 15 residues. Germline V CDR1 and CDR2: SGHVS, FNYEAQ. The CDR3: CASSEKGSSYNEQFF. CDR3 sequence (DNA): TGTGCCAGCAGCGAGAAGGGGAGCTCCTACAATGAGCAGTTCTTC. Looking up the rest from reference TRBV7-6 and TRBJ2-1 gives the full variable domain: GAGVSQSPRYKVTKRGQDVALRCDPISGHVSLYWYRQALGQGPEFLTYFNYEAQQDKSGLPNDRFSAERPEGSISTLTIQRTEQRDSAMYRCASSEKGSSYNEQFFGPGTRLTVL.

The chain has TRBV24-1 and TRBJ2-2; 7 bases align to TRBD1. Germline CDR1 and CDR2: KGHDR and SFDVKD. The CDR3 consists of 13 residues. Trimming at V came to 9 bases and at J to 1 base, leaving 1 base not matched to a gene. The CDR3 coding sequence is TGTGCCACCGGGACAGAGAACACCGGGGAGCTGTTTTTT. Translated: CATGTENTGELFF.

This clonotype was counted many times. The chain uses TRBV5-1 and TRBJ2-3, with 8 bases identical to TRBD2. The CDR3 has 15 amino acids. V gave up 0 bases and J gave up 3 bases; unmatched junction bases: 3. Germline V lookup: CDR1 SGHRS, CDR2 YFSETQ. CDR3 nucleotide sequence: TGCGCCAGCAGCTTGGGACTAGCGAAGACAGATACGCAGTATTTT. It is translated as CASSLGLAKTDTQYF. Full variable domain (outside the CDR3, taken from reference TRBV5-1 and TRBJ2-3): KAGVTQTPRYLIKTRGQQVTLSCSPISGHRSVSWYQQTPGQGLQFLFEYFSETQRNKGNFPGRFSGRQFSNSRSEMNVSTLELGDSALYLCASSLGLAKTDTQYFGPGTRLTVL.

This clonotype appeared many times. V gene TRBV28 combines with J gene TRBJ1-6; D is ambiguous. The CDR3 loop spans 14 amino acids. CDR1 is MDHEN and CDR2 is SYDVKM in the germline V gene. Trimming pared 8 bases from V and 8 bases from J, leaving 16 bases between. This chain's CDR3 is CASLNRDWDSPLHF. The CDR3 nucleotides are TGTGCCAGCCTTAATCGGGATTGGGATTCACCCCTCCACTTT.

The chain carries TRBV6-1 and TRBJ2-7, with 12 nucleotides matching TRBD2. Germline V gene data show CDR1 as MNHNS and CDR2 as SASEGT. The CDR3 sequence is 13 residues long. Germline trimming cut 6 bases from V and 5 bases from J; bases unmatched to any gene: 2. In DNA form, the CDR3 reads TGTGCCAGCAGGCGACTAGCGGGAGACGAGCAGTACTTC. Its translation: CASRRLAGDEQYF.

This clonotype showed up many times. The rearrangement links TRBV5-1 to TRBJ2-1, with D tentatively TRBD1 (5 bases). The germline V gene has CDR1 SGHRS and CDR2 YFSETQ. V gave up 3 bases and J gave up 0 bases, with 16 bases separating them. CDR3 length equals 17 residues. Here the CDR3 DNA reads TGCGCCAGCAGCTCGACAGCACCGCTGAGCTCCTACAATGAGCAGTTCTTC. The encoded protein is CASSSTAPLSSYNEQFF.

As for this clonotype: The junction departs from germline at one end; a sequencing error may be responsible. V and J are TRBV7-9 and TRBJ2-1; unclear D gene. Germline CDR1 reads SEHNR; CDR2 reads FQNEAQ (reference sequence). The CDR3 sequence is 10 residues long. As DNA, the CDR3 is TGTGCCAGCCGCCCTATTGAGGAGTTCTTC. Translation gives CASRPIEEFF.

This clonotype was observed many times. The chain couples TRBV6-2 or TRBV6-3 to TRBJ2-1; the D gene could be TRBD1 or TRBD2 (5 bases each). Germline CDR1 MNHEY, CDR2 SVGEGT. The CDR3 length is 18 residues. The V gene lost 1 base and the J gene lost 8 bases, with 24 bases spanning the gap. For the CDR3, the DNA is TGTGCCAGCAGTTACTTAAGTCCGGGACCTGGTTGGGTTGATGAGCAGTTCTTC. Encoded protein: CASSYLSPGPGWVDEQFF.

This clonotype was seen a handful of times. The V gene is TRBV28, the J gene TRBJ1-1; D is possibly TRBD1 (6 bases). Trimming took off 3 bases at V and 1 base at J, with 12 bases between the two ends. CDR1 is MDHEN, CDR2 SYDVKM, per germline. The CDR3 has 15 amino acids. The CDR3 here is CASSLGGGGNTEAFF. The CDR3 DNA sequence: TGTGCCAGCAGTTTGGGAGGGGGTGGGAACACTGAAGCTTTCTTT.

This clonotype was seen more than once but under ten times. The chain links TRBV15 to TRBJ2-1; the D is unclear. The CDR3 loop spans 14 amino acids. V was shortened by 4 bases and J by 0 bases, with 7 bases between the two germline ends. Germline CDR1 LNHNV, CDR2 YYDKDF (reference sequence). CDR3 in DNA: TGTGCCACCAGCAAGCCGAGCTCCTACAATGAGCAGTTCTTC. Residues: CATSKPSSYNEQFF.

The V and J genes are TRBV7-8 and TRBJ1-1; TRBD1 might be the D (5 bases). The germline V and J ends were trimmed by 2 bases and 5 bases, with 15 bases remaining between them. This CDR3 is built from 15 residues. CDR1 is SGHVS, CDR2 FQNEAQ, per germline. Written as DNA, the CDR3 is TGTGCCAGCAGCTTACGATCAGGGCGGTGGACTGAAGCTTTCTTT. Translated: CASSLRSGRWTEAFF. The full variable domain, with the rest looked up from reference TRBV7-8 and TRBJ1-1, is GAGVSQSPRYKVAKRGQDVALRCDPISGHVSLFWYQQALGQGPEFLTYFQNEAQLDKSGLPSDRFFAERPEGSVSTLKIQRTQQEDSAVYLCASSLRSGRWTEAFFGQGTRLTVV.

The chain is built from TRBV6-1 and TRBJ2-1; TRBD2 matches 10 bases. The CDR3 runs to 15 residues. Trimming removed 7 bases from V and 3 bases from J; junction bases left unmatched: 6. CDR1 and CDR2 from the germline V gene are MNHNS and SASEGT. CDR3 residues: CASTSGRAYYNEQFF. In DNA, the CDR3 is TGTGCCAGCACCAGCGGGAGGGCCTACTACAATGAGCAGTTCTTC.

The CDR3 reads CASSLEASGSYNEQFF. CDR3 DNA sequence: TGCGCCAGCAGCTTGGAGGCTAGCGGGAGCTACAATGAGCAGTTCTTC. The gene calls are TRBV5-1 and TRBJ2-1; 10 bases agree with TRBD2. The CDR3 runs 16 residues. Germline V CDR1 and CDR2: SGHRS, YFSETQ. The trim removed 0 bases at V and 3 bases at J, leaving 3 bases unmatched.

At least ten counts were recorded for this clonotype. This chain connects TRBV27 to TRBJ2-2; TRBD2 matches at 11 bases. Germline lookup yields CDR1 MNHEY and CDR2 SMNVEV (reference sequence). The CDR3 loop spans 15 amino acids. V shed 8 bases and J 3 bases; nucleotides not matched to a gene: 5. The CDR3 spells CASALAGAHTGELFF. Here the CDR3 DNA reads TGTGCCAGCGCACTAGCGGGAGCGCACACCGGGGAGCTGTTTTTT.

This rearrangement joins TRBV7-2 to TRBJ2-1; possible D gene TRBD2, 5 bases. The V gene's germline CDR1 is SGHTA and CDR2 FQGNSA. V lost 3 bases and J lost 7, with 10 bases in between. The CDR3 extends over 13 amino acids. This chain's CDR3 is CASSLRAHNEQFF. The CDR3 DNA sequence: TGTGCCAGCAGCTTGAGGGCCCATAATGAGCAGTTCTTC.

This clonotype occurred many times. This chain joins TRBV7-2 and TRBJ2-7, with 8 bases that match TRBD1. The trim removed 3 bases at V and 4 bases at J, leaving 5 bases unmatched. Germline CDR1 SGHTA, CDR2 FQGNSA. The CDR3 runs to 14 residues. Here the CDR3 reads CASSLDRVEYEQYF. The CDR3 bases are TGTGCCAGCAGCTTGGACAGGGTAGAGTACGAGCAGTACTTC. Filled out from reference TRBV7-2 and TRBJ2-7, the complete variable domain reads GAGVSQSPSNKVTEKGKDVELRCDPISGHTALYWYRQSLGQGLEFLIYFQGNSAPDKSGLPSDRFSAERTGGSVSTLTIQRTQQEDSAVYLCASSLDRVEYEQYFGPGTRLTVT.

The CDR3 loop is CASSGQGLDNEQFF. In nucleotides, the CDR3 is TGTGCCAGCAGTGGACAGGGTCTAGACAATGAGCAGTTCTTC. The J gene is TRBJ2-1, the V gene TRBV11-2, with TRBD1 matching over 8 bases. Trimming cost V 6 bases and J 5 bases; bases outside gene matches: 6. The CDR3 consists of 14 residues. In germline, CDR1 is SGHAT, CDR2 FQNNGV.

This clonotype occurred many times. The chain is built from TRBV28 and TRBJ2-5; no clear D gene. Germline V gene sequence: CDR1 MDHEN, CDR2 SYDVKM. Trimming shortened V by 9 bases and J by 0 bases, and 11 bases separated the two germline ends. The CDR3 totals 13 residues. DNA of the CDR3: TGTGCCAGTCAAATGACGAACCAAGAGACCCAGTACTTC. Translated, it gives CASQMTNQETQYF.

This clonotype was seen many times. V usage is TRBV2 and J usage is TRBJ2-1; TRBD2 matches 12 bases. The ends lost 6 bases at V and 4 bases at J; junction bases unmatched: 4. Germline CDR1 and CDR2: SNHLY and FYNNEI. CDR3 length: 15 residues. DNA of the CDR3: TGTGCCAGCAGGCTCGGACTAGCGGGGTACAATGAGCAGTTCTTC. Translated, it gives CASRLGLAGYNEQFF.

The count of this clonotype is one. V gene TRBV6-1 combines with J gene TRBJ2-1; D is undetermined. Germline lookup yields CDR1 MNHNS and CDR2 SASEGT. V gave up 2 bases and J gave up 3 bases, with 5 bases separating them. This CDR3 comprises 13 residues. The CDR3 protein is CASSEPDYNEQFF. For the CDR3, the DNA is TGTGCCAGCAGTGAACCAGACTACAATGAGCAGTTCTTC.

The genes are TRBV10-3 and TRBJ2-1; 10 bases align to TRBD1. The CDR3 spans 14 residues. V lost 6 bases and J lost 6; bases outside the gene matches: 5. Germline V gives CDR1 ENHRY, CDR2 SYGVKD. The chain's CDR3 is CAIRLDRGPNEQFF. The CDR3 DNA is TGTGCCATCAGACTCGACAGGGGGCCCAATGAGCAGTTCTTC.

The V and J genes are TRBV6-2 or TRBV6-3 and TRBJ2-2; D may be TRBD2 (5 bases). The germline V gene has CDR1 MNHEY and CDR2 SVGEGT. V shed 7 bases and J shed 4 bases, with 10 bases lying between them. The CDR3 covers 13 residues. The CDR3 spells CASNRDLTGELFF. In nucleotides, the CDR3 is TGTGCCAGCAACCGGGATCTCACCGGGGAGCTGTTTTTT.

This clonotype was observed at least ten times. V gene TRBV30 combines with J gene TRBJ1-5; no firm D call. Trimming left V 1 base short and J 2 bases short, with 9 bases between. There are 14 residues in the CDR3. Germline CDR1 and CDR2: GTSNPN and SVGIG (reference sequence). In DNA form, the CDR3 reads TGTGCCTGGAGTGGAGCGGGCCGCAATCAGCCCCAGCATTTT. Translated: CAWSGAGRNQPQHF.

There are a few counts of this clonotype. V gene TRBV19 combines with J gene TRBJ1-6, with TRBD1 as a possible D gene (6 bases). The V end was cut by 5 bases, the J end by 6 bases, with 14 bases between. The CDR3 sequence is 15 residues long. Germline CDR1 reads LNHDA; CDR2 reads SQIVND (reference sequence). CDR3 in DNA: TGTGCCAGTAGTCTGCCTCGGGGGCTTAATTCACCCCTCCACTTT. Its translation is CASSLPRGLNSPLHF.

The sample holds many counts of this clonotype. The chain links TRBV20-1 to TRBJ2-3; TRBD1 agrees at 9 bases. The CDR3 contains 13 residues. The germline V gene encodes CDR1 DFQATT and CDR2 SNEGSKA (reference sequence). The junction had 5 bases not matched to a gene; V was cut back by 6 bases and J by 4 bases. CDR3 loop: CSAATGGADTQYF. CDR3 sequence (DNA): TGCAGTGCCGCGACAGGGGGAGCAGATACGCAGTATTTT.

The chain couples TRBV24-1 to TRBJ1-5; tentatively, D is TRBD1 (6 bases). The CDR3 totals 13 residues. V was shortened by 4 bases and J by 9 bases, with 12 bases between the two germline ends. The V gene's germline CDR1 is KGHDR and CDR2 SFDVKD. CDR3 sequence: CATSEGAKVPQHF. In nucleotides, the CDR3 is TGTGCCACCAGTGAGGGGGCGAAGGTGCCCCAGCATTTT.

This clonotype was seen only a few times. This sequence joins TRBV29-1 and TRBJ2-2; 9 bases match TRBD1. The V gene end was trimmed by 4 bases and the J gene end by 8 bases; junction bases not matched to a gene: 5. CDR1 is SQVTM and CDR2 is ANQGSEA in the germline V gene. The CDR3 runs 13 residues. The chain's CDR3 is CSVGQGTGGELFF. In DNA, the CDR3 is TGCAGCGTTGGACAGGGGACAGGGGGGGAGCTGTTTTTT.